The TCR beta chain described here comes from a study of blood T cells in healthy people across ages. Whole-study findings and limits: The authors considered diversity estimates from one million T cells to be underestimates.

Notes on this clonotype: Its antigen is unknown. At one end the junction does not follow the germline gene, possibly because of a read error.

The CDR3 is made up of 15 amino acids. Germline V gene sequence: CDR1 KGHSH, CDR2 LQKENI. With a J-beta primer mix and a sample-barcoded 5' primer, a second PCR ran about 6 to 11 cycles. A single record per CDR3 protein comes from TCRdb applying MiXCR to the 5' RACE reads. The sample yields roughly 2 million distinct CDR3 sequences, around 48% seen once. Sequenced input: blood. This chain uses TRBV18 with TRBJ2-5; D remains ambiguous. The TCR was taken from a woman aged 40 to 50 in good health. CDR3 residues: CASSPPIRAEETRYF. The CDR3 nucleotides read TGTGCCAGCTCACCACCGATTAGGGCGGAAGAGACCCGGTACTTC.